The 18 T cell receptor beta chains given below trace back to one sample, sequenced in a study of blood T cells in healthy people across ages. A second about 7 to 11 cycle PCR used barcoded and J-beta primers. TCRdb passed the 5' RACE reads through MiXCR, listing each CDR3 protein once. Here the sample spans about 1 million distinct CDR3 sequences, around 27% being singletons. This same sample was also taken into another study, of T cells of mothers and their children.

Material for sequencing was blood. The receptors were sampled from a girl aged 2-10 years in good health.

This clonotype showed up just once. This chain connects TRBV20-1 to TRBJ2-4; D is uncertain. This CDR3 has 11 residues. Germline CDR1 and CDR2: DFQATT and SNEGSKA (reference sequence). Trimming shortened V by 2 bases and J by 10 bases, and 9 bases separated the two germline ends. The chain's CDR3 is CSARIIGIQYF. The DNA for the CDR3 is TGCAGTGCTAGAATAATAGGTATTCAGTACTTC.

The chain recombines TRBV28 with TRBJ2-5, with D maybe TRBD2 (7 bases). The ends were cut back, 6 bases at V and 2 bases at J, with 16 bases in the middle. The CDR3 consists of 15 residues. In germline, CDR1 is MDHEN, CDR2 SYDVKM. CDR3 sequence: CASSSQGTTQETQYF. The CDR3 bases are TGTGCCAGCAGCTCCCAGGGGACTACACAAGAGACCCAGTACTTC.

This clonotype was detected only a few times. This chain joins TRBV11-3 and TRBJ2-6, with D possibly TRBD2 on 5 matching bases. Trimming took 4 bases from V and 4 from J, leaving 11 bases between them. The V gene's germline CDR1 is SGHNT and CDR2 YENEEA. This CDR3 contains 15 residues. The CDR3 DNA follows: TGTGCCAGCAGCTCCCCAACGGGAGGGGCCAACGTCCTGACTTTC. Encoded protein: CASSSPTGGANVLTF. The full variable domain, in which reference TRBV11-3 and TRBJ2-6 provide the parts outside the CDR3, is EAGVVQSPRYKIIEKKQPVAFWCNPISGHNTLYWYLQNLGQGPELLIRYENEEAVDDSQLPKDRFSAERLKGVDSTLKIQPAELGDSAVYLCASSSPTGGANVLTFGAGSRLTVL.

The CDR3 loop is CSAARVDTQYF. CDR3 bases: TGCAGTGCTGCTAGAGTGGATACGCAGTATTTT. The chain links TRBV20-1 to TRBJ2-3; no firm D call. Germline V gene data show CDR1 as DFQATT and CDR2 as SNEGSKA (reference sequence). This CDR3 is 11 amino acids long. The V and J ends lost 5 bases and 6 bases respectively, with 9 bases between them.

In this sample, this clonotype turned up a few times. V is TRBV7-2 and J is TRBJ2-7; no firm D call. The V gene's germline CDR1 is SGHTA and CDR2 FQGNSA. There are 12 residues in the CDR3. Trimming removed 2 bases at V and 5 bases at J, with 7 bases between. DNA of the CDR3: TGTGCCAGCAGCTTATCGCATGACGAGCAGTACTTC. Its translation is CASSLSHDEQYF.

This clonotype was seen a few times. The chain joins TRBV6-6 to TRBJ2-5; D is uncertain. CDR1 MNHNY and CDR2 SVGAGI come from the germline V gene (reference sequence). The CDR3 extends over 13 amino acids. Trimming shortened V by 4 bases and J by 4 bases, and 10 bases separated the two germline ends. This CDR3 reads CASSSLEAETQYF. CDR3 DNA sequence: TGTGCCAGCAGTTCCCTAGAAGCAGAGACCCAGTACTTC.

The rearrangement uses TRBV7-9 and TRBJ1-2; a weak D match, TRBD1 (5 bases). The CDR3 contains 13 residues. Trimming took off 2 bases at V and 8 bases at J, with 12 bases between the two ends. Germline V lookup: CDR1 SEHNR, CDR2 FQNEAQ (reference sequence). The CDR3 spells CASSLQGTKGYTF. The CDR3 DNA reads as TGTGCCAGCAGCTTACAAGGGACCAAGGGCTACACCTTC.

This clonotype was seen a single time. This chain uses TRBV3-1 with TRBJ2-1; 11 nucleotides line up with TRBD2. The CDR3 length is 14 residues. The V and J ends lost 4 bases and 5 bases, in that order; junction bases with no gene match: 1. The germline V gene has CDR1 LGHDT and CDR2 YNNKEL (reference sequence). In DNA, the CDR3 is TGTGCCAGCAGCCCTAGCGGGAGGAACAATGAGCAGTTCTTC. Amino acids: CASSPSGRNNEQFF.

The genes are TRBV5-1 and TRBJ2-7; possible D gene TRBD1, 6 bases. Germline values: CDR1 SGHRS, CDR2 YFSETQ. Trimming removed 4 bases at V and 2 bases at J, with 16 bases between. This CDR3 is built from 15 residues. CDR3 residues: CASSEHVDSTYEQYF. The CDR3 DNA reads as TGCGCCAGCAGCGAACATGTGGACAGCACCTACGAGCAGTACTTC.

The genes are TRBV7-9 and TRBJ2-7, with D unclear. Looked up from germline, CDR1 is SEHNR and CDR2 is FQNEAQ (reference sequence). The CDR3 contains 12 residues. Trimming stripped 5 bases from V and 6 bases from J, with 11 bases between. The CDR3 DNA reads TGTGCCAGCAGCCCGGGCTGGAGCGAGCAGTACTTC. Its protein product is CASSPGWSEQYF.

This clonotype was observed a handful of times. V is TRBV12-3 or TRBV12-4 and J is TRBJ1-4, with unresolved D. Trimming cost V 6 bases and J 1 base, with 6 bases left between them. This CDR3 region has 13 residues. This CDR3 reads CASRSLTNEKLFF. The CDR3 nucleotides read TGTGCCAGCAGGTCATTAACTAATGAAAAACTGTTTTTT.

J is TRBJ2-5 and V is TRBV7-9; D is uncertain. Judging by the DNA end, TRBJ2-7 fits better; the J call may be wrong. Germline V gives CDR1 SEHNR, CDR2 FQNEAQ (reference sequence). The CDR3 covers 13 residues. CDR3 sequence (DNA): TGTGCCAGCAGTTTAATATCGGATTACGAGCAGTACTTC. It translates to CASSLISDYEQYF.

This clonotype has more than one count but fewer than ten. The V call is TRBV3-1, the J call TRBJ2-7; D possibly matches TRBD1 or TRBD2 (5 bases each). There are 15 residues in the CDR3. Per the germline V gene, CDR1 is LGHDT and CDR2 is YNNKEL (reference sequence). Between the trimmed V and J ends, which lost 3 bases and 3 bases, there was a span of 15 bases. CDR3 protein: CASSHPGLDIYEQYF. DNA of the CDR3: TGTGCCAGCAGCCACCCCGGACTGGACATCTACGAGCAGTACTTC.

The CDR3 nucleotides read TGCGCCAGCAGCCCCATGGAGGGCGTTGGCACTGAAGCTTTCTTT. Residues: CASSPMEGVGTEAFF. This rearrangement joins TRBV5-1 to TRBJ1-1; D remains ambiguous. Between the trimmed V and J ends, which lost 4 bases and 4 bases, there was a span of 17 bases. Germline lookup yields CDR1 SGHRS and CDR2 YFSETQ. The CDR3 spans 15 residues.

The chain links TRBV12-3 or TRBV12-4 to TRBJ2-7; 11 bases fit TRBD2. Germline trimming cut 6 bases from V and 3 bases from J; bases unmatched to any gene: 4. This CDR3 is built from 14 residues. Here the CDR3 reads CASSVLAGVYEQYF. In DNA, the CDR3 is TGTGCCAGCAGCGTACTAGCGGGGGTCTACGAGCAGTACTTC.

This clonotype turned up a few times. The rearrangement uses TRBV20-1 and TRBJ2-4, with a weak D call TRBD2 (5 bases). The CDR3 extends over 14 amino acids. Germline CDR1 reads DFQATT; CDR2 reads SNEGSKA (reference sequence). V lost 3 bases and J lost 6, with 15 bases in between. CDR3: CSARSRSGGNIQYF. The CDR3 DNA reads as TGCAGTGCTAGGTCTCGTTCAGGAGGAAACATTCAGTACTTC.

This clonotype has just a few counts. The CDR3: CSVVGPEWNTEAFF. The DNA of the CDR3 is TGCAGCGTTGTCGGGCCTGAATGGAACACTGAAGCTTTCTTT. This sequence joins TRBV29-1 and TRBJ1-1; D remains ambiguous. The CDR3 sequence is 14 residues long. The V and J ends lost 4 bases and 1 base respectively, with 13 bases between them. Looked up from germline, CDR1 is SQVTM and CDR2 is ANQGSEA.

The chain combines TRBV28 with TRBJ1-1, with 7 nucleotides matching TRBD1. The CDR3 is 12 amino acids. J lost 13 bases, V lost 5 bases, and 10 bases had no gene match. CDR1 and CDR2 (germline): MDHEN, SYDVKM. The CDR3 here is CASSQPTGRVFF. The CDR3, as DNA: TGTGCCAGCAGTCAGCCGACAGGGCGGGTTTTCTTT.